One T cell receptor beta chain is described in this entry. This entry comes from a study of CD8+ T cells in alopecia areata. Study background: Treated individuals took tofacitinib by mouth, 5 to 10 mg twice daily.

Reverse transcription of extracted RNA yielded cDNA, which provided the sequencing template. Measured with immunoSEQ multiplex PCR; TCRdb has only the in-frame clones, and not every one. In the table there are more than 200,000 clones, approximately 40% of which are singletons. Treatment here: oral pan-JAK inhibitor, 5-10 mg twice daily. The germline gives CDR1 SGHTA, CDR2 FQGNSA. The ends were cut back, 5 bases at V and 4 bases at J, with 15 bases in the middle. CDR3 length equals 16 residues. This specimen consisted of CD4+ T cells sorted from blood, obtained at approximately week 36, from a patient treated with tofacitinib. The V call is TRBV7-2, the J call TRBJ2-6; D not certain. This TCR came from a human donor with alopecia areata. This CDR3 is CASSLSISPGANVLTF. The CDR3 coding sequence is TGTGCCAGCAGCCTTAGCATCTCGCCCGGGGCCAACGTCCTGACTTTC.